This T cell receptor beta chain was documented in a study of response to subunit inactivated influenza vaccine (dated by TCRdb to the late 2010s). In the study overall: The study used deep quantitative T cell receptor repertoire profiling to track responses to a trivalent subunit inactivated influenza vaccine.

Library generation was performed with RT-PCR. Sequencing took place on an Illumina HiSeq 2500. TCRdb redid the processing of the public reads, applying fastp at Q25 and MiXCR, and retained in-frame beta chains. Rows are combined by CDR3 protein, so each entry shows the most common genes and DNA. The sample contains approximately 700,000 distinct CDR3 sequences, around 13% of them found a single time. 6.5% to 8.5% of the sample is in the top ten clones. General conclusions and limits of the study: According to the authors, only a limited number of new T cells may be recruited by each seasonal influenza vaccination.

This clonotype has just a few counts. The clone's antigen remains unknown. No qualities accompany the bases; no much larger clone lies one base away. This clonotype originated in a man aged 50-60 years who received an inactivated influenza vaccine. Donor details come from another sample of the same person, matched by shared clones. The sequencing used PBMCs from blood, collected roughly 2 weeks before vaccination.

The CDR3 reads CASRSGTGAKNTEAFF. The bases read TGTGCCAGCAGATCCGGGACAGGGGCGAAGAACACTGAAGCTTTCTTT. Recombination joined TRBV12-3 or TRBV12-4 with TRBJ1-1, with TRBD1 identical over 10 junction bases. Trimming removed 6 bases from V and 1 base from J; the gene matches leave 8 bases unexplained. The CDR3 goes from the cysteine to the phenylalanine over 16 residues. Just the 48-base CDR3 DNA is kept, in frame starting at base 1.